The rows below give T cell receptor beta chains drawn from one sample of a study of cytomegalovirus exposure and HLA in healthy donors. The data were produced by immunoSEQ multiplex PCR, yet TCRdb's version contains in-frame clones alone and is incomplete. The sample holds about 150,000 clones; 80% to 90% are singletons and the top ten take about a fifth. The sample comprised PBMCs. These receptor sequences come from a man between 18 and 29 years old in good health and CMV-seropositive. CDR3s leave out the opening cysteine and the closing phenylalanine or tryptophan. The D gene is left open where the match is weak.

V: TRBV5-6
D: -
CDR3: ASSLQGYEQY

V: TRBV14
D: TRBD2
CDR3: ASSLTSGGPHEQY

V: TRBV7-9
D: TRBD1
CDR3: ASSNLTGESYEQY

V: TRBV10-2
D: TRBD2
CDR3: ASRLAGGLTTDTQY

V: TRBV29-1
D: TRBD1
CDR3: TCRGQGDTQY

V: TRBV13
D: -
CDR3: ASSPPSRGEEGYT

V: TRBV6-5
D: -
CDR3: ASSYVGARGYT

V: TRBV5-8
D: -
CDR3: ASSSTGTYYSPLH

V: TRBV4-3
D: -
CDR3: ASSQDLGGSSYEQY

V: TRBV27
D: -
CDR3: ASHPVGGLAYEQY

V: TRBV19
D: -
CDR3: ASSRALQETQY

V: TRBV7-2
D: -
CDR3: ASSSPPPAGSVYGYT

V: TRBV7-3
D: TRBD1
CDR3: ASSLQPGTGYSEAF

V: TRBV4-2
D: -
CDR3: ASSQDITRLQETQY

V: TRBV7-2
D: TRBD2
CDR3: ASSLAISGRGSYEQY

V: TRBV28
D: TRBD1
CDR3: ASISTGQGSYEQY

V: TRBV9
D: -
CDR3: ASSVDGSGSETQY

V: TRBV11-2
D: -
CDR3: ASRSLARYEQY

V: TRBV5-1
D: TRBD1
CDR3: ASSPQGITEAF

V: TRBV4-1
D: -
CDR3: ASSHLGGGGTEAF

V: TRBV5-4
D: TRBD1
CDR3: ASSSTGGQNGYT

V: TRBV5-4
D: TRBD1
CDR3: ASSPGTGYTDTQY

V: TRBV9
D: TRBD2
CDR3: ASSPQRPGLVTDTQY

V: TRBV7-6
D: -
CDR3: ASSLVFRDTEAF

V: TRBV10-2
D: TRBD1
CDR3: ASSAGGDTEAF

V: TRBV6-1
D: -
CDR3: ARMGAGSTETQY

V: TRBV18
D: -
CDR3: ASSPGHTEAF

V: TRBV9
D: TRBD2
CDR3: ASSVVWGRAPGELF

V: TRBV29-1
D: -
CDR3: RAGQNQETQY

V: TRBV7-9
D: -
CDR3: ASSSSFSNQPQH

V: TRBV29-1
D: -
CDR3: SVYTDTQY

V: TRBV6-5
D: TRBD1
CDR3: ASRTGGSNQPQH

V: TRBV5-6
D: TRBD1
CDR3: ASSLEQGIYGYT

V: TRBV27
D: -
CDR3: ASSLRGTLGGETQY

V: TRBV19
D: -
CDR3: ASSIGGAGEQY

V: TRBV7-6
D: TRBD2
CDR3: ASSGGLAGGPYTDTQY

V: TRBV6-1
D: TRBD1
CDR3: ASSEAGGLVDEQF

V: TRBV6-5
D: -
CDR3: ASSYSGGDVEQY

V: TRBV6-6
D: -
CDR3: ASSYGAGLSTDTQY

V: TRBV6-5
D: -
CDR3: ASSYPAVTTDEQF

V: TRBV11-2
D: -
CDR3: ASSSPRRGYEQY

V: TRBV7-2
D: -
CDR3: ASSPDSSNQPQH

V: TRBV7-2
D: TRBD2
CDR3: AGGRDHQETQY

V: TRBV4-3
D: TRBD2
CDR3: ASSQDRSGTRQF

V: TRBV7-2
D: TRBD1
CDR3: ASSRDRGGDGYT